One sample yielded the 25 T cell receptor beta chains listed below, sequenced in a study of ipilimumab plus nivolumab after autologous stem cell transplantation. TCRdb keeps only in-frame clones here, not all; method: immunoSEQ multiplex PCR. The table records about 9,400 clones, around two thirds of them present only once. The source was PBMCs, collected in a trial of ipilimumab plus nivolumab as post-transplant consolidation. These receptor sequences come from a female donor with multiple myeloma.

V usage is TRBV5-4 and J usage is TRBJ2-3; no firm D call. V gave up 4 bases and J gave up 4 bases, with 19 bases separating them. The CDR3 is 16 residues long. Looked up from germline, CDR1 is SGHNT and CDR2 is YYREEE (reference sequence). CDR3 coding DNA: TGTGCCAGCAGCGCCGGTTGGCTAGTTGGTCCAGATACGCAGTATTTT. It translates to CASSAGWLVGPDTQYF.

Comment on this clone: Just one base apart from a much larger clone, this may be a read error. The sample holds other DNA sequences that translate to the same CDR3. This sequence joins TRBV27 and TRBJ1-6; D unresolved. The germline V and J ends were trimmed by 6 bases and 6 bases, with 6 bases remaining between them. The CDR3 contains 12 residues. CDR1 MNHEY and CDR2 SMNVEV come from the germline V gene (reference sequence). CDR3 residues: CASSFPNSPLHF. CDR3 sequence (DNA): TGTGCCAGCAGCTTCCCTAATTCACCCCTCCACTTT.

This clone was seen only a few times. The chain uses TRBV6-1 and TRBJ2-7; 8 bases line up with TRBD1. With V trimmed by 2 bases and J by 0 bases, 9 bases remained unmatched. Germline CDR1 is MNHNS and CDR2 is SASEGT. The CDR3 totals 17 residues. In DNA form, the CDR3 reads TGTGCCAGCAGTGAACATTTCCGAGACAGGGGCTCCTACGAGCAGTACTTC. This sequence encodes CASSEHFRDRGSYEQYF.

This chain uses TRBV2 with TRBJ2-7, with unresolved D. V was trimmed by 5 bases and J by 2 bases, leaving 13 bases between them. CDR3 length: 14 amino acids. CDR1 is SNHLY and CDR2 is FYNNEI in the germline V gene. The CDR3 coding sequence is TGTGCCAGCAGTCTATTGACCCGAACCTACGAGCAGTACTTC. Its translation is CASSLLTRTYEQYF.

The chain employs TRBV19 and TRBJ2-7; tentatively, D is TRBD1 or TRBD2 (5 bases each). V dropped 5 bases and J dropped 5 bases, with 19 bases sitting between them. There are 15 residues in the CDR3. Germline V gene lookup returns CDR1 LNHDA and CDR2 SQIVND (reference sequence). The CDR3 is CASSLVGTGADEQYF. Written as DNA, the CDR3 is TGTGCCAGTAGTCTGGTCGGGACGGGCGCTGACGAGCAGTACTTC.

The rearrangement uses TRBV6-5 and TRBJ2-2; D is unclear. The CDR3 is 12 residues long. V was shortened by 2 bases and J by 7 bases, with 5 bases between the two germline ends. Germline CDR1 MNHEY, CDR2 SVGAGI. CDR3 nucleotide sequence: TGTGCCAGCAGTTACGTGGACGGGGAGCTGTTTTTT. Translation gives CASSYVDGELFF.

CDR3 nucleotide sequence: TGTGCCAGCAGTGACTGGGGACAGGGGAGGGACGAGCAGTACTTC. Its protein product is CASSDWGQGRDEQYF. The V call is TRBV27, the J call TRBJ2-7; TRBD1 agrees at 10 bases. V shed 5 bases and J 5 bases; nucleotides not matched to a gene: 9. The CDR3 totals 15 residues. Germline values: CDR1 MNHEY, CDR2 SMNVEV (reference sequence).

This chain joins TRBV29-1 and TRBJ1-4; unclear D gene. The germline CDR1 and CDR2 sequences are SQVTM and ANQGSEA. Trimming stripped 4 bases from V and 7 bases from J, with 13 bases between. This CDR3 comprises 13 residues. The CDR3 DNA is TGCAGCGTTGTTGGCGGGGAGGGTGAAAAACTGTTTTTT. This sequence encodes CSVVGGEGEKLFF. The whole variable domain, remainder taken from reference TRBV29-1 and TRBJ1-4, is SAVISQKPSRDICQRGTSLTIQCQVDSQVTMMFWYRQQPGQSLTLIATANQGSEATYESGFVIDKFPISRPNLTFSTLTVSNMSPEDSSIYLCSVVGGEGEKLFFGSGTQLSVL.

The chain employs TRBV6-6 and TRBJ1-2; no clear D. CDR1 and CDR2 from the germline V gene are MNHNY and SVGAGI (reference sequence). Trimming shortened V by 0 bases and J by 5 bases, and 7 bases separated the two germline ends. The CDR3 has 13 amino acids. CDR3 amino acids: CASSYSIGYGYTF. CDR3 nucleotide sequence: TGTGCCAGCAGTTACTCGATTGGGTATGGCTACACCTTC.

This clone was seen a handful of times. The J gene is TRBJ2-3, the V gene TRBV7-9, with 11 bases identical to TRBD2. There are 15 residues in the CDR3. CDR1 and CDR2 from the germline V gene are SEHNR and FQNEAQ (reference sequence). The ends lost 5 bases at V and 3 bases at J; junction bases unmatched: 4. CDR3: CASSQGLAETDTQYF. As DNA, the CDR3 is TGTGCCAGCAGCCAGGGACTAGCGGAGACAGATACGCAGTATTTT.

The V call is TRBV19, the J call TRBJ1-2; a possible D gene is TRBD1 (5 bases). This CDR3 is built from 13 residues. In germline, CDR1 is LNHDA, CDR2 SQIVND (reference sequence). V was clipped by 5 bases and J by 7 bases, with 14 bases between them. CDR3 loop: CASSASQGSGYTF. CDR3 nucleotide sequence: TGTGCCAGTAGTGCCTCCCAGGGTTCTGGCTACACCTTC.

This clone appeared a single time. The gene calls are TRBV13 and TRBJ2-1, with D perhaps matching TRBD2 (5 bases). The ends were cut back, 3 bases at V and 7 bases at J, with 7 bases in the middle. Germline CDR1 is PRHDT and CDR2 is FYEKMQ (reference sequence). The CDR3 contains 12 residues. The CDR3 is CASSFSGNEQFF. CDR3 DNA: TGTGCCAGCAGCTTCAGCGGTAATGAGCAGTTCTTC.

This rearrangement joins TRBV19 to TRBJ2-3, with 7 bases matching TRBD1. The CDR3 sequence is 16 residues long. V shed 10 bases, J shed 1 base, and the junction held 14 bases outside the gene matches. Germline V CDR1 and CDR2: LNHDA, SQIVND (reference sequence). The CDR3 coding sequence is TGTGCCACCTCGCCTGAGGGGGCTGGAGGCACAGATACGCAGTATTTT. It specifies CATSPEGAGGTDTQYF. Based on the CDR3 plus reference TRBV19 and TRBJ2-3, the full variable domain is DGGITQSPKYLFRKEGQNVTLSCEQNLNHDAMYWYRQDPGQGLRLIYYSQIVNDFQKGDIAEGYSVSREKKESFPLTVTSAQKNPTAFYLCATSPEGAGGTDTQYFGPGTRLTVL.

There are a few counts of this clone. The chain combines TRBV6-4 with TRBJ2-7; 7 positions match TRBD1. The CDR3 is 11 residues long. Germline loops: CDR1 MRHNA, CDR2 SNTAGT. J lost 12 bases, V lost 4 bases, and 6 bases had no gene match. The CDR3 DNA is TGTGCCAGCAGTGTGGGGGACAGAATGTACTTC. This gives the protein CASSVGDRMYF.

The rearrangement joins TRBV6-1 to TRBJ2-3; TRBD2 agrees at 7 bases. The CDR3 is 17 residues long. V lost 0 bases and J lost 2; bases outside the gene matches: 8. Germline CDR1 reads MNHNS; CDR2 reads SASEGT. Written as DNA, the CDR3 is TGTGCCAGCAGTGAAGCCCCGGGGAGGGGAGACACAGATACGCAGTATTTT. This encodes CASSEAPGRGDTDTQYF.

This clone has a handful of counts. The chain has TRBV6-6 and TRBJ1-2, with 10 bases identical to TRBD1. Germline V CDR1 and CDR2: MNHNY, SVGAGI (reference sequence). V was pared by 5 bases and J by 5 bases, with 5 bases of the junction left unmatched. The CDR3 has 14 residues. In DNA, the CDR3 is TGTGCCAGCAGTAACGCGGGACAGGGGTATGGCTACACCTTC. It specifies CASSNAGQGYGYTF.

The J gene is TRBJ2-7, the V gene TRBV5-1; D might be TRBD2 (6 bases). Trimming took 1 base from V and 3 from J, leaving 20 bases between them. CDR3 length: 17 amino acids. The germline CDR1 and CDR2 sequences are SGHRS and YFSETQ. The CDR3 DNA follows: TGCGCCAGCAGCTTGTATCCCTTCCCCAGCGGGCTCTACGAGCAGTACTTC. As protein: CASSLYPFPSGLYEQYF.

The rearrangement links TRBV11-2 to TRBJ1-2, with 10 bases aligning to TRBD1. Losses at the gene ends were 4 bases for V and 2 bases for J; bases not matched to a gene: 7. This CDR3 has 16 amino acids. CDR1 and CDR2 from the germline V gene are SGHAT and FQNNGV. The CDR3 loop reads CASSYLRDRGNYGYTF. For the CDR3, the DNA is TGTGCCAGCAGCTATCTCCGGGACAGGGGCAACTATGGCTACACCTTC.

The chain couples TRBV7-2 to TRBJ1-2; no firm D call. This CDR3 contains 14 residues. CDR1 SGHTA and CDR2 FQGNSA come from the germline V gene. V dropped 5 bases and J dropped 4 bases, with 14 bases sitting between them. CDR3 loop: CASSLPRGLYGYTF. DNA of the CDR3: TGTGCCAGCAGCCTTCCAAGAGGGCTCTATGGCTACACCTTC.

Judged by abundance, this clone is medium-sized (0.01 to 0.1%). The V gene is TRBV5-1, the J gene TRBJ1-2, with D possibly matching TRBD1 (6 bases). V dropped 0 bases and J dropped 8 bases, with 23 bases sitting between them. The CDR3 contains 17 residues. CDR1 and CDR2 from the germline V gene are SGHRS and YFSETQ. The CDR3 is CASSLGTFPRTGSGYTF. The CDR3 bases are TGCGCCAGCAGCTTGGGGACGTTCCCCCGAACAGGGAGCGGCTACACCTTC.

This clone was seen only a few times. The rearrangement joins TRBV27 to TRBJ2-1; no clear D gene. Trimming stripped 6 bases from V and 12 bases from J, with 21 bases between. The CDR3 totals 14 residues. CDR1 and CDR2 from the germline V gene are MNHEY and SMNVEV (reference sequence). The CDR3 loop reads CASSHPSDANGQFF. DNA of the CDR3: TGTGCCAGCAGCCACCCCTCGGACGCAAACGGGCAGTTCTTC.

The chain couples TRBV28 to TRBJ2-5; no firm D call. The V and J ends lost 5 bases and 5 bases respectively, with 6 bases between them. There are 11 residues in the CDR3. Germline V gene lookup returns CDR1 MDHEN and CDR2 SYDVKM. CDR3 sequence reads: CASSKLETQYF. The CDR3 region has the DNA TGTGCCAGCAGTAAGTTGGAGACCCAGTACTTC.

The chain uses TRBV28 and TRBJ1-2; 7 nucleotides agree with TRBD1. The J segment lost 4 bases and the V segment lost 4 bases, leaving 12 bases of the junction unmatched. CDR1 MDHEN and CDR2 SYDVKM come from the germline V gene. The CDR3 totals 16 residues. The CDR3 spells CASSSAYSGGGYGYTF. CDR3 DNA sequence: TGTGCCAGCAGTTCGGCCTATTCAGGGGGTGGCTATGGCTACACCTTC.

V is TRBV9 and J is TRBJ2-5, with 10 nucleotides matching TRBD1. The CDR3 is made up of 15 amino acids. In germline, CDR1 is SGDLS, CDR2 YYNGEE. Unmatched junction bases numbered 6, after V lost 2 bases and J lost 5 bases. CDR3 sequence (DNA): TGTGCCAGCAGCGTCGGGACAGGGGACGAGGAGACCCAGTACTTC. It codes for CASSVGTGDEETQYF.

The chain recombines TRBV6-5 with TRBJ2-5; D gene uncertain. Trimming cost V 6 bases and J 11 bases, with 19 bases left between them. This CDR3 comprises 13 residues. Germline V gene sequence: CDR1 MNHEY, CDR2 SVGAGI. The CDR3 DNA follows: TGTGCCAGCAGCCTCGGTCTCCGTGGGAATCAGTACTTC. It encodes CASSLGLRGNQYF.